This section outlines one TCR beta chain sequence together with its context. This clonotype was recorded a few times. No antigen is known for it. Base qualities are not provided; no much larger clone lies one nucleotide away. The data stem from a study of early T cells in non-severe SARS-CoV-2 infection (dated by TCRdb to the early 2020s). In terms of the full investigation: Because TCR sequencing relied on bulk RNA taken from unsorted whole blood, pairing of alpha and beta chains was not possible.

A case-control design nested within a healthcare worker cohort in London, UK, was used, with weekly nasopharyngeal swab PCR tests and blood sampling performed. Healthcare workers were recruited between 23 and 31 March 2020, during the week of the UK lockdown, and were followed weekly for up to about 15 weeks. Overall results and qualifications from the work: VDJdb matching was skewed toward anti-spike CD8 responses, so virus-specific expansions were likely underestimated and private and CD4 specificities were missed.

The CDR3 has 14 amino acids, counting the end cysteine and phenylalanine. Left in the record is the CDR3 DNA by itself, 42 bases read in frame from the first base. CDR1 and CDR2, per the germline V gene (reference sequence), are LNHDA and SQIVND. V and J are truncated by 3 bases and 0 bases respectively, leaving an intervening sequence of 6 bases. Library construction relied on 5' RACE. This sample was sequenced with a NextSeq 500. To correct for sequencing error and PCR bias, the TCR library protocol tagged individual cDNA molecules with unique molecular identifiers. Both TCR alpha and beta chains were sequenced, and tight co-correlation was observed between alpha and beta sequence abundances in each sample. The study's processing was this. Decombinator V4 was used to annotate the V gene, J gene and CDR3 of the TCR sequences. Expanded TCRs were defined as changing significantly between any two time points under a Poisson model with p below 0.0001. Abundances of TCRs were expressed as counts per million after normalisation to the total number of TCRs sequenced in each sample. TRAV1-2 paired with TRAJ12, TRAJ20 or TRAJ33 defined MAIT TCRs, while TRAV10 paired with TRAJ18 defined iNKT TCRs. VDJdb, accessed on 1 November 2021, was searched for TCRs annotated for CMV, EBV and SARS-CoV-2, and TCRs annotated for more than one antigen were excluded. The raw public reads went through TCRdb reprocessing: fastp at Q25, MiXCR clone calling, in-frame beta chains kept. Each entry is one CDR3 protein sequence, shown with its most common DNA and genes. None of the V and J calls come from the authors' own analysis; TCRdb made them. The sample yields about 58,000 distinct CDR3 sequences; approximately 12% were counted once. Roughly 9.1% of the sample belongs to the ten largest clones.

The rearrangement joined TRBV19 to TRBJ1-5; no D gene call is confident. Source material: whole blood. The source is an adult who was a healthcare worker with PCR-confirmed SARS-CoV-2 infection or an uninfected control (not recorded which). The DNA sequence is TGTGCCAGTAGTATTCGAGGTAGCAATCAGCCCCAGCATTTT. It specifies CASSIRGSNQPQHF.